Below, 9 T cell receptor beta chains from the same sample are listed, as sequenced in a study of shared clonotypes between healthy human individuals. The data were produced by immunoSEQ multiplex PCR, yet TCRdb's version contains in-frame clones alone and is incomplete. The sample holds over 2 million clones, approximately 95% seen once. The sample comprised naive CD4+ T cells sorted from blood. Specified subset: CD45RA+ positively selected. These receptors were obtained from a man aged 18-30 years in good health.

The genes are TRBV27 and TRBJ2-7; 7 bases line up with TRBD2. The CDR3 runs to 16 residues. From germline, CDR1 is MNHEY and CDR2 SMNVEV (reference sequence). Losses at the gene ends were 3 bases for V and 3 bases for J; bases not matched to a gene: 11. CDR3 region: CASSFSTGLVDYEQYF. As DNA, the CDR3 is TGTGCCAGCAGTTTCTCCACAGGACTAGTGGACTACGAGCAGTACTTC.

The V and J genes are TRBV7-9 and TRBJ1-3; a possible D gene is TRBD1 (5 bases). This CDR3 region has 15 residues. Trimming removed 1 base at V and 4 bases at J, with 11 bases between. Germline V gene sequence: CDR1 SEHNR, CDR2 FQNEAQ (reference sequence). Written as DNA, the CDR3 is TGTGCCAGCAGCTTAGAGCCGGGACCAGGAAACACCATATATTTT. It specifies CASSLEPGPGNTIYF.

The chain joins TRBV7-9 to TRBJ2-3; tentatively, D is TRBD2 (6 bases). V lost 8 bases, J lost 6 bases, and 18 bases lay in between. Germline lookup yields CDR1 SEHNR and CDR2 FQNEAQ (reference sequence). The CDR3 loop spans 14 amino acids. CDR3 region: CASGNSGGKDTQYF. For the CDR3, the DNA is TGTGCCAGCGGCAATAGTGGCGGGAAGGATACGCAGTATTTT.

V usage is TRBV5-1 and J usage is TRBJ2-5; possibly TRBD1 for D (6 bases). The CDR3 contains 14 residues. CDR1 and CDR2 from the germline V gene are SGHRS and YFSETQ. The V end was cut by 4 bases, the J end by 1 base, with 11 bases between. In DNA form, the CDR3 reads TGCGCCAGCAGCGTGGACAGAGTCCAAGAGACCCAGTACTTC. Its protein is CASSVDRVQETQYF.

The gene calls are TRBV9 and TRBJ2-1; tentatively, D is TRBD1 (6 bases). Trimming removed 0 bases from V and 11 bases from J, with 24 bases in between. The CDR3 has 17 amino acids. CDR1 is SGDLS, CDR2 YYNGEE, per germline. CDR3 amino acids: CASSVAPTGHQPPQQFF. Written as DNA, the CDR3 is TGTGCCAGCAGCGTAGCGCCAACGGGACACCAACCCCCACAGCAGTTCTTC.

The J gene is TRBJ2-2, the V gene TRBV6-5; 9 positions agree with TRBD2. J gave up 5 bases and V 0 bases, and 4 bases lay outside the gene matches. Germline-derived CDR1 and CDR2 are MNHEY and SVGAGI. The CDR3 extends over 16 amino acids. The CDR3 loop is CASSYSVAGGTGELFF. CDR3 bases: TGTGCCAGCAGTTACTCGGTCGCGGGGGGGACCGGGGAGCTGTTTTTT.

This clone showed up just once. The chain links TRBV11-2 to TRBJ2-7, with D unclear. V was pared by 5 bases and J by 1 base, with 12 bases between. CDR1 is SGHAT, CDR2 FQNNGV, per germline. This CDR3 comprises 14 residues. The CDR3 DNA follows: TGTGCCAGCAGCCAAAATTTTAATTCCTACGAGCAGTACTTC. Translating gives CASSQNFNSYEQYF. The complete variable domain, with remaining parts taken from reference TRBV11-2 and TRBJ2-7, reads EAGVAQSPRYKIIEKRQSVAFWCNPISGHATLYWYQQILGQGPKLLIQFQNNGVVDDSQLPKDRFSAERLKGVDSTLKIQPAKLEDSAVYLCASSQNFNSYEQYFGPGTRLTVT.

J is TRBJ2-2 and V is TRBV7-8; D uncertain. V lost 5 bases to trimming and J lost 3 bases, with 10 bases between them. Per germline, CDR1 SGHVS and CDR2 FQNEAQ. The CDR3 covers 14 residues. CDR3 in amino acids: CASSLVTDTGELFF. DNA of the CDR3: TGTGCCAGCAGCCTGGTGACGGACACCGGGGAGCTGTTTTTT.

This chain connects TRBV5-6 to TRBJ2-1, with D possibly TRBD1 on 6 matching bases. Looked up from germline, CDR1 is SGHDT and CDR2 is YYEEEE. The CDR3 length is 16 residues. The V gene lost 0 bases and the J gene lost 5 bases, with 15 bases spanning the gap. CDR3 sequence: CASSLGQRGMDNEQFF. CDR3 DNA sequence: TGTGCCAGCAGCTTGGGACAGAGGGGGATGGACAATGAGCAGTTCTTC.